The entry below gives a single TCR beta chain sequence along with its context. V was trimmed by 5 bases and J by 5 bases, leaving 15 bases between them. The CDR3 spans 14 residues. Germline V gene data show CDR1 as PRHDT and CDR2 as FYEKMQ (reference sequence). Clinical histories supplied by participants themselves formed the basis of cohort assignment. Symptom resolution, clearance, or two negative PCRs marked donors in Cohort 3 as recovered. The data derive from a study of blood T cell repertoires in COVID-19. For the study at large: PBMCs, B-cell-depleted T cells, or T cells provided the cDNA or gDNA that made up the material.

In the source study's methods: By means of reference gene primer amplification, nucleated cell counts were estimated. The table came from immunoSEQ multiplex PCR; TCRdb's copy has only in-frame clones and leaves some out. V, J and clone size are those of that table, while D and trimming were read from the DNA. Counted here are 250,000 to 350,000 clones, over 75% occurring once; the ten biggest clones make up about 4.3%. The V gene is TRBV13, the J gene TRBJ1-2; tentatively, D is TRBD1 (6 bases). The clonotype comes from a woman aged 30 to 39 who had recovered from COVID-19. The sequenced sample consisted of PBMCs or T cells enriched from blood (not recorded which). The CDR3 reads CASSGSPDRYGYTF. CDR3 DNA: TGTGCCAGCAGCGGCAGCCCCGACAGGTATGGCTACACCTTC. Based on the CDR3 plus reference TRBV13 and TRBJ1-2, the full variable domain is AAGVIQSPRHLIKEKRETATLKCYPIPRHDTVYWYQQGPGQDPQFLISFYEKMQSDKGSIPDRFSAQQFSDYHSELNMSSLELGDSALYFCASSGSPDRYGYTFGSGTRLTVV.